A selection of T cell receptor beta chains follows, all from one sample in a study of OX40 agonist ivuxolimab in advanced cancers. TCRdb's copy holds only in-frame clones and misses some; the assay was immunoSEQ multiplex PCR. Of 80,000 to 100,000 clones detected, 90% to 95% appear once; the ten largest clones hold around 0.25%. The material was CD4+ or CD8+ T cells sorted from blood, obtained in a trial of the OX40 agonist ivuxolimab. These receptors were obtained from an adult with an advanced solid tumor such as melanoma, head and neck, liver or kidney cancer. Each CDR3 is given with its conserved first and last residue. The order of the fields is CDR3 DNA, CDR3 protein, clone size, J gene, V gene, D gene. The D gene is left open where the match is weak. Clone size is given for some rows only: seen once, a few or many times, or a class if the clone is expanded.

cdr3_nt: TGTGCCATCAGTGAGTCTGGAGGCACAGATACGCAGTATTTT; cdr3_aa: CAISESGGTDTQYF; clone_size: .; j_call: TRBJ2-3; v_call: TRBV10-3; d_call: .
cdr3_nt: TGTGCCAGCAGCTTAGGATCCGGGATTGGCTACACCTTC; cdr3_aa: CASSLGSGIGYTF; clone_size: .; j_call: TRBJ1-2; v_call: TRBV7-2; d_call: .
cdr3_nt: TGTGCCAGCAGCCTCAAACCACCCTTCCACTTT; cdr3_aa: CASSLKPPFHF; clone_size: .; j_call: TRBJ1-6; v_call: TRBV28; d_call: .
cdr3_nt: TGTGCCAGCAGTGAAAGGGGACAGACAAACTATGGCTACACCTTC; cdr3_aa: CASSERGQTNYGYTF; clone_size: .; j_call: TRBJ1-2; v_call: TRBV2; d_call: TRBD1
cdr3_nt: TGCGCCAGCAGCCAGACATACCCTGGGGCCAACGTCCTGACTTTC; cdr3_aa: CASSQTYPGANVLTF; clone_size: .; j_call: TRBJ2-6; v_call: TRBV5-1; d_call: .
cdr3_nt: TGTGCCAGCAGTGACAGGAAGCACTCCCCTCCGTTCTTC; cdr3_aa: CASSDRKHSPPFF; clone_size: .; j_call: TRBJ2-1; v_call: TRBV6-4; d_call: .
cdr3_nt: TGTGCCAGCAGCCCCTTCCTCAATCAGCCCCAGCATTTT; cdr3_aa: CASSPFLNQPQHF; clone_size: once; j_call: TRBJ1-5; v_call: TRBV28; d_call: .
cdr3_nt: TGCGCCAGCAGCCCGACCGAACAGGGGCTGGGAAACACCATATATTTT; cdr3_aa: CASSPTEQGLGNTIYF; clone_size: .; j_call: TRBJ1-3; v_call: TRBV5-1; d_call: TRBD1
cdr3_nt: TGTGCCTGGAGTGCAGGGGGCGGAGGGGAGACCCAGTACTTC; cdr3_aa: CAWSAGGGGETQYF; clone_size: .; j_call: TRBJ2-5; v_call: TRBV30; d_call: TRBD1
cdr3_nt: TGTGCCAGCAGCTTCGCTGGGGATATGTACAATGAGCAGTTCTTC; cdr3_aa: CASSFAGDMYNEQFF; clone_size: .; j_call: TRBJ2-1; v_call: TRBV11-3; d_call: .
cdr3_nt: TGCGCCAGCAGCTTGGTTCGTAGCGGGGATACCACAGATACGCAGTATTTT; cdr3_aa: CASSLVRSGDTTDTQYF; clone_size: .; j_call: TRBJ2-3; v_call: TRBV5-1; d_call: TRBD2
cdr3_nt: TGTGCCAGCAGCCCCTGGACTAGCGGGGGGAGCACAGATACGCAGTATTTT; cdr3_aa: CASSPWTSGGSTDTQYF; clone_size: .; j_call: TRBJ2-3; v_call: TRBV7-2; d_call: TRBD2
cdr3_nt: TGCGCCAGCAGCTTGGGTGGTCGGGACGGGAATCAGCCCCAGCATTTT; cdr3_aa: CASSLGGRDGNQPQHF; clone_size: .; j_call: TRBJ1-5; v_call: TRBV5-1; d_call: .
cdr3_nt: TGTGCCAGCAGCTTGGCGGGTAGACAGGAGTATGGCACTGAAGCTTTCTTT; cdr3_aa: CASSLAGRQEYGTEAFF; clone_size: .; j_call: TRBJ1-1; v_call: TRBV5-4; d_call: .
cdr3_nt: TGTGCCAGCAGCTTCTCTCTAGGACTAGCAGGTTACAATGAGCAGTTCTTC; cdr3_aa: CASSFSLGLAGYNEQFF; clone_size: .; j_call: TRBJ2-1; v_call: TRBV11-2; d_call: TRBD2
cdr3_nt: TGCGCCAGCAGCCGCAGCCTCCTTATAGGGGAGCAGTTCTTC; cdr3_aa: CASSRSLLIGEQFF; clone_size: .; j_call: TRBJ2-1; v_call: TRBV4-1; d_call: .
cdr3_nt: TGTGCCAGCAGTGAATTCGGGGTCGCTTCACCCCTCCACTTT; cdr3_aa: CASSEFGVASPLHF; clone_size: .; j_call: TRBJ1-6; v_call: TRBV6-1; d_call: .
cdr3_nt: TGTGCTAGTGGTCCAGGGGGCAAGAACACCGGGGAGCTGTTTTTT; cdr3_aa: CASGPGGKNTGELFF; clone_size: .; j_call: TRBJ2-2; v_call: TRBV12-5; d_call: TRBD1
cdr3_nt: TGTGCCAGCAGCCCCTGGCAGCTCCTAGCCAAAAACATTCAGTACTTC; cdr3_aa: CASSPWQLLAKNIQYF; clone_size: once; j_call: TRBJ2-4; v_call: TRBV7-9; d_call: .
cdr3_nt: TGTGCCAGCAGCTTTGGGACAGCCAATGAGTGGCAGTTCTTC; cdr3_aa: CASSFGTANEWQFF; clone_size: once; j_call: TRBJ2-1; v_call: TRBV7-2; d_call: TRBD1
cdr3_nt: TGTGCCAGCAGCTTAGTAGGCGGGTACGAGCAGTACTTC; cdr3_aa: CASSLVGGYEQYF; clone_size: .; j_call: TRBJ2-7; v_call: TRBV7-9; d_call: .
cdr3_nt: TGTGCCTGGAGAAATCCCGGGGGTGAGCAGTACTTC; cdr3_aa: CAWRNPGGEQYF; clone_size: .; j_call: TRBJ2-7; v_call: TRBV30; d_call: .
cdr3_nt: TGCGCCAGCAGCCAAGCCGGGTCACGGCTCGAGCAGTACTTC; cdr3_aa: CASSQAGSRLEQYF; clone_size: .; j_call: TRBJ2-7; v_call: TRBV4-3; d_call: .
cdr3_nt: TGCGCCAGCAGCCAAGATCGCCGGGATCGACAGCCCCAGCATTTT; cdr3_aa: CASSQDRRDRQPQHF; clone_size: .; j_call: TRBJ1-5; v_call: TRBV4-1; d_call: .
cdr3_nt: TGCGCCAGCTCCCAATCGTCTAGCACAGATACGCAGTATTTT; cdr3_aa: CASSQSSSTDTQYF; clone_size: .; j_call: TRBJ2-3; v_call: TRBV5-1; d_call: .
cdr3_nt: TGTGCCAGCAGCCAAATGGCGGGGGGATCCACAGATACGCAGTATTTT; cdr3_aa: CASSQMAGGSTDTQYF; clone_size: .; j_call: TRBJ2-3; v_call: TRBV4-2; d_call: TRBD2
cdr3_nt: TGTGCCAGCAGCACTCGGACTAGGAACACATACAATGAGCAGTTCTTC; cdr3_aa: CASSTRTRNTYNEQFF; clone_size: once; j_call: TRBJ2-1; v_call: TRBV11-3; d_call: TRBD2
cdr3_nt: TGTGCCAGCAGCCAAGAGGGGGCAAGGCGGACTGAAGCTTTCTTT; cdr3_aa: CASSQEGARRTEAFF; clone_size: .; j_call: TRBJ1-1; v_call: TRBV4-2; d_call: .
cdr3_nt: TGTGCCAGCAGCTTAGCAGCAGGTAACACTGAAGCTTTCTTT; cdr3_aa: CASSLAAGNTEAFF; clone_size: once; j_call: TRBJ1-1; v_call: TRBV7-2; d_call: .
cdr3_nt: TGTGCCAGCAGCCAGGACAGGGGGCAGTATGAGCAGTTCTTC; cdr3_aa: CASSQDRGQYEQFF; clone_size: .; j_call: TRBJ2-1; v_call: TRBV4-2; d_call: TRBD1
cdr3_nt: TGTGCCAGCCGCTTTACTAGTCCGGCGTACAATGAGCAGTTCTTC; cdr3_aa: CASRFTSPAYNEQFF; clone_size: .; j_call: TRBJ2-1; v_call: TRBV6-1; d_call: .
cdr3_nt: TGTGCCAGCAGCCCTAACTTGGGACAGAAAAACTATGGCTACACCTTC; cdr3_aa: CASSPNLGQKNYGYTF; clone_size: .; j_call: TRBJ1-2; v_call: TRBV7-9; d_call: TRBD1
cdr3_nt: TGTGCCAGCTCACCGCGGACAACTCAGAGTTCTGGCTACACCTTC; cdr3_aa: CASSPRTTQSSGYTF; clone_size: .; j_call: TRBJ1-2; v_call: TRBV18; d_call: .
cdr3_nt: TGTGCCAGCGGGGAGATCGGACTAGCTGTCGATGAGCAGTTCTTC; cdr3_aa: CASGEIGLAVDEQFF; clone_size: .; j_call: TRBJ2-1; v_call: TRBV6-5; d_call: TRBD2
cdr3_nt: TGTGCCAGCAGCCCGGGGGGGACCCAAGAGACCCAGTACTTC; cdr3_aa: CASSPGGTQETQYF; clone_size: .; j_call: TRBJ2-5; v_call: TRBV11-3; d_call: TRBD2
cdr3_nt: TGCGCCAGCTTTACTAGCGGGGAGGCAGATACGCAGTATTTT; cdr3_aa: CASFTSGEADTQYF; clone_size: .; j_call: TRBJ2-3; v_call: TRBV5-1; d_call: TRBD2
cdr3_nt: TGTGCCAGCAGCTTAAGCAACAGCTTCTCTGGAAACACCATATATTTT; cdr3_aa: CASSLSNSFSGNTIYF; clone_size: .; j_call: TRBJ1-3; v_call: TRBV11-2; d_call: .
cdr3_nt: TGTGCCACCAGCAGGTTGCCGGGCCCCAAGCATTTT; cdr3_aa: CATSRLPGPKHF; clone_size: .; j_call: TRBJ1-5; v_call: TRBV15; d_call: .
cdr3_nt: TGTGCCAGCAGTGTGGGGGGAGGCGCAGATACGCAGTATTTT; cdr3_aa: CASSVGGGADTQYF; clone_size: once; j_call: TRBJ2-3; v_call: TRBV13; d_call: .
cdr3_nt: TGTGCCATCAGTGAGACAGGACAAAGGAACACTGAAGCTTTCTTT; cdr3_aa: CAISETGQRNTEAFF; clone_size: .; j_call: TRBJ1-1; v_call: TRBV10-3; d_call: .
cdr3_nt: TGTGCCTGGAGTGTACACCGGACCGCAACTAATGAAAAACTGTTTTTT; cdr3_aa: CAWSVHRTATNEKLFF; clone_size: .; j_call: TRBJ1-4; v_call: TRBV30; d_call: .
cdr3_nt: TGTGCCAGCAGGCGCTCCGTGGGCAATGAGCAGTTCTTC; cdr3_aa: CASRRSVGNEQFF; clone_size: .; j_call: TRBJ2-1; v_call: TRBV6-5; d_call: .